These 28 T cell receptor beta chains originate from one sample sequenced in a study of beta chain features in type 1 diabetes. Broader study findings: Patients with Type 1 diabetes showed moderately but significantly shorter TCRB CDR3s in all four CD4+ subsets.

The isolated RNA, all of it, was reverse transcribed, so expressed TCRB transcripts were what got sequenced. Produced via immunoSEQ multiplex PCR; TCRdb's table is partial and in-frame only. The table includes more than 300,000 clones, 9.3% detected once. These receptors have no identified antigens. Sequenced: central memory CD4+ T cells from blood. The origin of the receptors is a man under 40 with type 1 diabetes.

The chain joins TRBV6-1 to TRBJ1-1; 7 nucleotides agree with TRBD1. Trimming removed 7 bases from V and 1 base from J; junction bases left unmatched: 3. The CDR3 length is 13 residues. The germline V gene has CDR1 MNHNS and CDR2 SASEGT. CDR3 DNA: TGTGCCAGCAAACGGGACAGGAACACTGAAGCTTTCTTT. Amino acids: CASKRDRNTEAFF.

This clone was detected only a few times. The chain couples TRBV9 to TRBJ1-6; weak D call: TRBD1 (5 bases). CDR3 length equals 14 residues. Germline lookup yields CDR1 SGDLS and CDR2 YYNGEE. V lost 6 bases to trimming and J lost 7 bases, with 14 bases between them. The CDR3 bases are TGTGCCAGCACCCAGAGGGAGGGGAATTCACCCCTCCACTTT. Its translation is CASTQREGNSPLHF. The full variable domain, with the rest looked up from reference TRBV9 and TRBJ1-6, is DSGVTQTPKHLITATGQRVTLRCSPRSGDLSVYWYQQSLDQGLQFLIQYYNGEERAKGNILERFSAQQFPDLHSELNLSSLELGDSALYFCASTQREGNSPLHFGNGTRLTVT.

The rearrangement uses TRBV5-4 and TRBJ2-1; D is uncertain. Per the germline V gene, CDR1 is SGHNT and CDR2 is YYREEE (reference sequence). The CDR3 covers 13 residues. The V gene lost 0 bases and the J gene lost 9 bases, with 10 bases spanning the gap. As DNA, the CDR3 is TGTGCCAGCAGCTTGGCCGGTAGAGGTGAGCAGTTCTTC. This translates into CASSLAGRGEQFF.

The chain has TRBV5-1 and TRBJ2-3, with D unresolved. CDR3 size: 18 residues. Germline values: CDR1 SGHRS, CDR2 YFSETQ. Trimming stripped 0 bases from V and 1 base from J, with 18 bases between. In nucleotides, the CDR3 is TGCGCCAGCAGCTTGGTAATTAATTCCTTCGTTGGCACAGATACGCAGTATTTT. The encoded protein is CASSLVINSFVGTDTQYF.

The V call is TRBV6-5, the J call TRBJ2-2, with unresolved D. CDR3 length equals 13 residues. V lost 6 bases and J 0 bases, leaving 5 bases between the germline ends. Germline V gives CDR1 MNHEY, CDR2 SVGAGI. The CDR3: CASRSSNTGELFF. DNA of the CDR3: TGTGCCAGCAGGTCATCGAACACCGGGGAGCTGTTTTTT.

CDR3 in amino acids: CSASPRGEQFF. The CDR3 nucleotides read TGCAGTGCTAGTCCCCGGGGTGAGCAGTTCTTC. The V gene is TRBV20-1, the J gene TRBJ2-1; perhaps TRBD2 as D (5 bases). V lost 3 bases, J lost 9 bases, and 9 bases lay in between. Germline V gene lookup returns CDR1 DFQATT and CDR2 SNEGSKA (reference sequence). The CDR3 consists of 11 residues.

Many counts were recorded for this clone. The rearrangement joins TRBV7-9 to TRBJ1-5, with 10 bases aligning to TRBD1. Trimming took 5 bases from V and 4 from J; bases not matched to a gene: 5. Per the germline V gene, CDR1 is SEHNR and CDR2 is FQNEAQ (reference sequence). The CDR3 runs 15 residues. The CDR3 is CASSIGQGVNQPQHF. The DNA for the CDR3 is TGTGCCAGCAGCATCGGACAGGGGGTAAATCAGCCCCAGCATTTT. The full variable domain, its missing parts supplied by reference TRBV7-9 and TRBJ1-5, is DTGVSQNPRHKITKRGQNVTFRCDPISEHNRLYWYRQTLGQGPEFLTYFQNEAQLEKSRLLSDRFSAERPKGSFSTLEIQRTEQGDSAMYLCASSIGQGVNQPQHFGDGTRLSIL.

V gene TRBV19 combines with J gene TRBJ1-2; D gene ambiguous. Germline CDR1 and CDR2: LNHDA and SQIVND (reference sequence). The CDR3 has 15 amino acids. V was clipped by 7 bases and J by 0 bases, with 15 bases between them. In nucleotides, the CDR3 is TGTGCCAGTAAACCCCCGGACGGAACTAACTATGGCTACACCTTC. Translation: CASKPPDGTNYGYTF.

DNA for the CDR3: TGCGCCAGCAGCTTAGCCGAGAAGCTCTATGGCTACACCTTC. It translates to CASSLAEKLYGYTF. V is TRBV5-1 and J is TRBJ1-2; D not certain. This CDR3 has 14 residues. CDR1 and CDR2 from the germline V gene are SGHRS and YFSETQ. V gave up 2 bases and J gave up 4 bases, with 12 bases separating them.

The V and J genes are TRBV9 and TRBJ1-2; D gene uncertain. The V and J ends lost 7 bases and 3 bases respectively, with 16 bases between them. In germline, CDR1 is SGDLS, CDR2 YYNGEE. The CDR3 runs to 14 residues. CDR3 nucleotides: TGTGCCAGCTCAAAACTTTCGACGGACTATGGCTACACCTTC. This gives the protein CASSKLSTDYGYTF.

As concerns this clone: One end of the junction varies from germline; a read error may be responsible. The chain uses TRBV7-7 and TRBJ2-2; D possibly uses TRBD1 or TRBD2 (6 bases each). The CDR3 sequence is 16 residues long. CDR1 and CDR2 (germline): SSHAT, FNYEAQ (reference sequence). The CDR3 nucleotides read TGTGCTAGCAGCTTAGCGCCCGGGGGCAACACCGGGGAGCTGTTTTTT. This codes for CASSLAPGGNTGELFF.

This rearrangement joins TRBV5-4 to TRBJ2-5, with D maybe TRBD2 (7 bases). CDR1 and CDR2 (germline): SGHNT, YYREEE (reference sequence). There are 15 residues in the CDR3. V was clipped by 4 bases and J by 5 bases, with 18 bases between them. The CDR3 is CASSDRGGAGETQYF. CDR3 coding DNA: TGTGCCAGCAGCGATAGAGGGGGGGCCGGTGAGACCCAGTACTTC. The full variable domain, in which reference TRBV5-4 and TRBJ2-5 provide the parts outside the CDR3, is ETGVTQSPTHLIKTRGQQVTLRCSSQSGHNTVSWYQQALGQGPQFIFQYYREEENGRGNFPPRFSGLQFPNYSSELNVNALELDDSALYLCASSDRGGAGETQYFGPGTRLLVL.

This clone occurred a few times. V gene TRBV5-6 combines with J gene TRBJ2-4; D is uncertain. The CDR3 sequence is 13 residues long. Germline V gives CDR1 SGHDT, CDR2 YYEEEE. Trimming pared 2 bases from V and 5 bases from J, leaving 8 bases between. The CDR3: CASSFRRENIQYF. CDR3 in DNA: TGTGCCAGCAGCTTTCGCCGGGAAAACATTCAGTACTTC.

Comment on this clone: One end of the junction fails to match germline, which may point to a read error. The V call is TRBV5-1, the J call TRBJ1-2; TRBD1 aligns across 8 bases. Germline CDR1 and CDR2: SGHRS and YFSETQ. The CDR3 extends over 11 amino acids. The CDR3 nucleotides are TGCGCCAGCAGCTTTCGGGACAGGACCGCCTTC. It specifies CASSFRDRTAF. Full variable domain (outside the CDR3, taken from reference TRBV5-1 and TRBJ1-2): KAGVTQTPRYLIKTRGQQVTLSCSPISGHRSVSWYQQTPGQGLQFLFEYFSETQRNKGNFPGRFSGRQFSNSRSEMNVSTLELGDSALYLCASSFRDRTAFGSGTRLTVV.

In this sample, this clone turned up a few times. This specimen includes other DNA sequences encoding the same CDR3. The gene calls are TRBV5-1 and TRBJ2-3; D not resolved. This CDR3 contains 14 residues. Germline CDR1 SGHRS, CDR2 YFSETQ. Trimming took off 2 bases at V and 2 bases at J, with 9 bases between the two ends. The CDR3 coding sequence is TGCGCCAGCAGCTTTGGTCAGGACACAGATACGCAGTATTTT. Translating gives CASSFGQDTDTQYF.

This clone was seen a few times. The genes are TRBV15 and TRBJ2-5, with 12 positions matching TRBD2. The germline gives CDR1 LNHNV, CDR2 YYDKDF (reference sequence). This CDR3 has 15 residues. With 6 bases clipped from V and 6 bases from J, the junction kept 8 bases outside the gene matches. The CDR3, as DNA: TGTGCCACCAGGATTGGACTAGCGGGGCTGAAGACCCAGTACTTC. It yields the protein CATRIGLAGLKTQYF.

This clone was seen a handful of times. The rearrangement links TRBV29-1 to TRBJ1-2, with TRBD1 matching over 10 bases. The germline CDR1 and CDR2 sequences are SQVTM and ANQGSEA. The length of the CDR3 is 15 residues. J lost 7 bases, V lost 0 bases, and 8 bases had no gene match. Here the CDR3 reads CSVEDPDRGRVGYTF. CDR3 in DNA: TGCAGCGTTGAAGATCCTGACAGGGGGCGCGTTGGCTACACCTTC.

The sample holds a few counts of this clone. The gene calls are TRBV7-2 and TRBJ1-6; 7 nucleotides agree with TRBD1. CDR3 length: 15 amino acids. Germline assignment: CDR1 SGHTA and CDR2 FQGNSA. The V gene end was trimmed by 2 bases and the J gene end by 8 bases; junction bases not matched to a gene: 6. The CDR3 region is CASSLKAGGDSPLHF. The DNA of the CDR3 is TGTGCCAGCAGCTTAAAGGCAGGGGGAGATTCACCCCTCCACTTT.

This clone came up a few times. The gene calls are TRBV27 and TRBJ1-1; unclear D gene. Germline V gene sequence: CDR1 MNHEY, CDR2 SMNVEV (reference sequence). Trimming removed 0 bases from V and 10 bases from J, with 12 bases in between. The CDR3 runs to 13 residues. In DNA form, the CDR3 reads TGTGCCAGCAGTTTATCGGGCAGTACCAGAGCTTTCTTT. It specifies CASSLSGSTRAFF.

With respect to this clone: The sample carries other DNA sequences with the same CDR3. The rearrangement links TRBV9 to TRBJ1-5; D might be TRBD1 (6 bases). The CDR3 extends over 14 amino acids. V was trimmed by 0 bases and J by 7 bases, leaving 11 bases between them. Germline lookup yields CDR1 SGDLS and CDR2 YYNGEE. In DNA, the CDR3 is TGTGCCAGCAGCGTAGAAGGGGGGGGGCAGCCCCAGCATTTT. It is translated as CASSVEGGGQPQHF.

This clone appeared a few times. J is TRBJ2-1 and V is TRBV5-1, with a weak D call TRBD1 (6 bases). V was cut by 0 bases and J by 8 bases, with 12 bases left in between. The length of the CDR3 is 14 residues. CDR1 is SGHRS and CDR2 is YFSETQ in the germline V gene. The CDR3 sequence is CASSLAGRGDEQFF. The CDR3 coding sequence is TGCGCCAGCAGCTTGGCCGGCAGGGGTGATGAGCAGTTCTTC.

The V gene is TRBV5-1, the J gene TRBJ2-1; 8 bases line up with TRBD1. Trimming at V came to 6 bases and at J to 8 bases, leaving 4 bases not matched to a gene. The V gene's germline CDR1 is SGHRS and CDR2 YFSETQ. The CDR3 is 12 residues long. The CDR3 bases are TGCGCCAGCATTTCAGGGGGCCATGAGCAGTTCTTC. It specifies CASISGGHEQFF.

The CDR3 reads CASSLGQGTYEQYF. DNA for the CDR3: TGTGCCAGCAGTTTAGGACAGGGCACGTACGAGCAGTACTTC. The chain uses TRBV27 and TRBJ2-7; 8 nucleotides agree with TRBD1. The CDR3 loop spans 14 amino acids. V trimming: 2 bases; J trimming: 4 bases; junction bases outside the gene matches: 4. Germline V gene lookup returns CDR1 MNHEY and CDR2 SMNVEV (reference sequence).

This clone was counted between two and nine times. The rearrangement joins TRBV29-1 to TRBJ1-1; 7 bases agree with TRBD1. Germline loops: CDR1 SQVTM, CDR2 ANQGSEA. The length of the CDR3 is 14 residues. V lost 7 bases to trimming and J lost 3 bases; unmatched junction nucleotides: 11. DNA of the CDR3: TGCAGCGCTGCTACAGGGGTGGTCGACACTGAAGCTTTCTTT. Translated, it gives CSAATGVVDTEAFF.

Details on this clone: The same CDR3 can be traced to other DNA sequences in this sample. The chain employs TRBV5-1 and TRBJ2-2, with D possibly called TRBD1 or TRBD2 (5 bases each). The V end lost 0 bases, the J end lost 3 bases, and 12 bases lay between the germline ends. Germline V CDR1 and CDR2: SGHRS, YFSETQ. CDR3 length equals 16 residues. CDR3 residues: CASSLAPVGDTGELFF. DNA of the CDR3: TGCGCCAGCAGCTTGGCCCCAGTGGGGGACACCGGGGAGCTGTTTTTT.

This clone appeared a few times. V and J are TRBV7-9 and TRBJ2-7; TRBD1 might be the D (6 bases). The CDR3 covers 15 residues. Trimming stripped 1 base from V and 3 bases from J, with 13 bases between. CDR1 is SEHNR and CDR2 is FQNEAQ in the germline V gene (reference sequence). The CDR3 spells CASSLEKGHDYEQYF. The CDR3 nucleotides read TGTGCCAGCAGCTTAGAAAAGGGACACGACTACGAGCAGTACTTC. The full variable domain, with the rest looked up from reference TRBV7-9 and TRBJ2-7, is DTGVSQNPRHKITKRGQNVTFRCDPISEHNRLYWYRQTLGQGPEFLTYFQNEAQLEKSRLLSDRFSAERPKGSFSTLEIQRTEQGDSAMYLCASSLEKGHDYEQYFGPGTRLTVT.

This clone was detected only a few times. The chain links TRBV9 to TRBJ2-1; 8 positions match TRBD2. Germline CDR1 reads SGDLS; CDR2 reads YYNGEE. The length of the CDR3 is 15 residues. J was trimmed by 2 bases and V by 3 bases; bases with no gene match: 4. CDR3: CASSGSGDPYNEQFF. As DNA, the CDR3 is TGTGCCAGCAGCGGTAGCGGGGACCCCTACAATGAGCAGTTCTTC.

The J gene is TRBJ1-5, the V gene TRBV18; D is unclear. This CDR3 has 14 residues. Germline lookup yields CDR1 KGHSH and CDR2 LQKENI. The V end was cut by 5 bases, the J end by 0 bases, with 8 bases between. The CDR3 DNA is TGTGCCAGCTCAAGTCAGGATAGCAATCAGCCCCAGCATTTT. It is translated as CASSSQDSNQPQHF.